A single sample gave rise to the 12 T cell receptor beta chains below, sequenced in a study of chemoradiotherapy in HPV16-positive cancers (dated by TCRdb to between 2021 and 2024). The receptor library was made with the immunoSEQ multiplex PCR assay. TCRdb took this table from immuneACCESS and kept in-frame rearrangements with V and J called. Such tables lack part of the clones; where checked against another copy, unresolved V genes explain under half of the gap, and the rest is unexplained. This sample has approximately 17,000 clones in its table, and about 90% of those were observed once. The top ten clonotypes cover about 2.4% of the sample. Material: blood, obtained from a patient who underwent chemoradiotherapy. These receptors originate from a human donor with HPV-associated anogenital cancer.

The chain has TRBV5-3 and TRBJ1-5; 7 bases are shared with TRBD1. TRBV5-3 is labeled an ORF, and its function is uncertain. With 2 bases clipped from V and 5 bases from J, the junction kept 4 bases outside the gene matches. There are 14 residues in the CDR3. DNA of the CDR3: TGTGCCAGAAGCTTTGACAGGGAATATCAGCCCCAGCATTTT. Translated: CARSFDREYQPQHF.

The chain has TRBV18 and TRBJ2-7, with D unclear. V lost 4 bases, J lost 3 bases, and 7 bases lay in between. The CDR3 length is 12 residues. Germline V gene data show CDR1 as KGHSH and CDR2 as LQKENI. CDR3 sequence reads: CASSLGDYEQYF. The CDR3, as DNA: TGTGCCAGCTCACTTGGGGACTACGAGCAGTACTTC.

This chain connects TRBV5-5 to TRBJ1-1; possibly TRBD1 for D (5 bases). CDR3 length: 15 amino acids. CDR1 and CDR2 (germline): SGHKS, YYEKEE (reference sequence). V was cut by 3 bases and J by 0 bases, with 12 bases left in between. The CDR3, as DNA: TGTGCCAGCAGCTCCTGGGGACCCATGAACACTGAAGCTTTCTTT. Translated, it gives CASSSWGPMNTEAFF.

V gene TRBV7-6 combines with J gene TRBJ2-3, with D unresolved. The V and J ends lost 3 bases and 2 bases respectively, with 12 bases between them. Germline loops: CDR1 SGHVS, CDR2 FNYEAQ. This CDR3 has 15 amino acids. This CDR3 is CASSFGYGVTDTQYF. CDR3 in DNA: TGTGCCAGCAGCTTCGGGTATGGGGTCACAGATACGCAGTATTTT.

The V and J genes are TRBV2 and TRBJ2-4; weak D call: TRBD2 (5 bases). Germline loops: CDR1 SNHLY, CDR2 FYNNEI. This CDR3 is built from 14 residues. Trimming took 7 bases from V and 0 from J, leaving 10 bases between them. The CDR3 sequence: CASIREIAKNIQYF. The CDR3 region has the DNA TGTGCCAGCATAAGGGAGATAGCCAAAAACATTCAGTACTTC.

This sequence joins TRBV7-9 and TRBJ2-3; 12 bases align to TRBD2. This CDR3 spans 15 amino acids. J was trimmed by 11 bases and V by 1 base; bases with no gene match: 7. The germline CDR1 and CDR2 sequences are SEHNR and FQNEAQ (reference sequence). The CDR3 coding sequence is TGTGCCAGCAGCTTAGATTTGCTAGCGGGGGGGATGCAGTATTTT. It translates to CASSLDLLAGGMQYF.

This chain uses TRBV11-3 with TRBJ2-3, with a tentative D call TRBD2 (6 bases). The CDR3 covers 15 residues. V was trimmed by 1 base and J by 2 bases, leaving 10 bases between them. Per germline, CDR1 SGHNT and CDR2 YENEEA. CDR3 in amino acids: CASSLGRDLTDTQYF. CDR3 nucleotides: TGTGCCAGCAGCTTAGGGAGGGACCTCACAGATACGCAGTATTTT.

The V gene is TRBV10-3, the J gene TRBJ2-7, with 12 nucleotides matching TRBD2. Per the germline V gene, CDR1 is ENHRY and CDR2 is SYGVKD. The CDR3 has 15 residues. The J segment lost 6 bases and the V segment lost 2 bases, leaving 5 bases of the junction unmatched. CDR3 sequence: CAISERTSGTPEQYF. As DNA, the CDR3 is TGTGCCATCAGTGAGCGGACTAGCGGGACCCCCGAGCAGTACTTC.

The chain has TRBV9 and TRBJ2-7, with 10 bases lining up with TRBD2. The germline V gene encodes CDR1 SGDLS and CDR2 YYNGEE. V lost 3 bases to trimming and J lost 6 bases; unmatched junction nucleotides: 9. There are 15 residues in the CDR3. Written as DNA, the CDR3 is TGTGCCAGCAGCGGACTATCGGGACTAGCGAGCGAGCAGTACTTC. Translated, it gives CASSGLSGLASEQYF.

This clone occurred a few times. The gene calls are TRBV19 and TRBJ2-1; TRBD2 matches 8 bases. CDR1 is LNHDA, CDR2 SQIVND, per germline (reference sequence). This CDR3 region has 14 residues. Trimming removed 5 bases from V and 4 bases from J; junction bases left unmatched: 4. Here the CDR3 DNA reads TGTGCCAGTAGTTCGGGAGGGGATTACAATGAGCAGTTCTTC. It codes for CASSSGGDYNEQFF.

The chain combines TRBV10-3 with TRBJ1-2; perhaps TRBD1 as D (5 bases). The germline V and J ends were trimmed by 4 bases and 4 bases, with 10 bases remaining between them. This CDR3 is 13 amino acids long. The germline V gene has CDR1 ENHRY and CDR2 SYGVKD. The CDR3 DNA reads TGTGCCATCAGTGGAGACAGTGGCTATGGCTACACCTTC. Its protein product is CAISGDSGYGYTF.

Of note for this clone: The junction differs from germline at one of its ends, possibly a read error. The chain recombines TRBV11-2 with TRBJ1-1; D is unclear. Germline assignment: CDR1 SGHAT and CDR2 FQNNGV. CDR3 length: 14 amino acids. The CDR3 coding sequence is TGTGCCGGCAGCTTAGGCCAGCTTAACACTGAAGCTTTCTTT. This codes for CAGSLGQLNTEAFF.